The 24 T cell receptor beta chains below come from one sample, sequenced in a study of spatial heterogeneity in lung cancer. TCRdb re-called the 5' RACE reads with MiXCR, one entry per CDR3 protein. The data show over a thousand distinct CDR3 sequences, with 7.8% seen just once and roughly a tenth held by the top ten. The sample's time point: sample taken at primary tumor resection. In each case, whole RNA from tumor, nontumor lung or frozen PBMC was sequenced unsorted. This specimen was normal lung tissue next to the tumor, taken at surgery. All receptors derive from a female donor with early-stage non-small cell lung cancer.

The rearrangement links TRBV6-2 or TRBV6-3 to TRBJ2-5; D gene uncertain. The CDR3 totals 16 residues. Trimming left V 10 bases short and J 3 bases short, with 24 bases between. CDR1 is MNHEY, CDR2 SVGEGT, per germline. The CDR3 protein is CATLSGPPTYEETQYF. The CDR3, as DNA: TGTGCCACCCTTTCCGGCCCGCCAACCTACGAAGAGACCCAGTACTTC.

This clonotype is judged large. This chain uses TRBV7-8 with TRBJ2-7; TRBD1 agrees at 10 bases. CDR1 and CDR2 from the germline V gene are SGHVS and FQNEAQ. This CDR3 comprises 15 residues. J gave up 2 bases and V 5 bases, and 6 bases lay outside the gene matches. The CDR3 spells CASSTWGQGTYEQYF. The DNA of the CDR3 is TGTGCCAGCAGCACATGGGGACAGGGGACCTACGAGCAGTACTTC.

Relative to its sample, this clonotype is medium-sized. This sequence joins TRBV4-1 and TRBJ1-2, with D maybe TRBD1 (5 bases). CDR1 is MGHRA, CDR2 YSYEKL, per germline. The CDR3 contains 14 residues. Trimming took 0 bases from V and 4 from J, leaving 9 bases between them. This CDR3 reads CASSQDVGVYGYTF. The CDR3, as DNA: TGCGCCAGCAGCCAAGATGTGGGGGTCTATGGCTACACCTTC.

This clonotype ranks as medium-sized. V usage is TRBV27 and J usage is TRBJ2-1; the match to TRBD1 covers 11 bases. V trimming: 6 bases; J trimming: 1 base; junction bases outside the gene matches: 17. The CDR3 extends over 20 amino acids. The V gene's germline CDR1 is MNHEY and CDR2 SMNVEV (reference sequence). In nucleotides, the CDR3 is TGTGCCAGCAGATTAGGGACAGGGGGTAGGCTAGCCAAGTCCTACAATGAGCAGTTCTTC. Protein: CASRLGTGGRLAKSYNEQFF.

The chain combines TRBV5-4 with TRBJ2-3; D not certain. Germline CDR1 is SGHNT and CDR2 is YYREEE (reference sequence). Deletions cut 2 bases from V and 2 bases from J, with 9 bases between. The CDR3 totals 14 residues. In DNA, the CDR3 is TGTGCCAGCAGCTTTTTGGGAAACACAGATACGCAGTATTTT. Its translation: CASSFLGNTDTQYF.

This clonotype turned up a few times. The chain carries TRBV12-3 or TRBV12-4 and TRBJ2-4; D gene uncertain. The CDR3 is made up of 16 amino acids. Trimming removed 5 bases at V and 0 bases at J, with 14 bases between. CDR3 in amino acids: CASSPTLSGAKNIQYF. The CDR3 region has the DNA TGTGCCAGCAGTCCGACCTTGAGTGGAGCCAAAAACATTCAGTACTTC.

This clonotype was seen a few times. The V and J genes are TRBV7-2 and TRBJ1-5; possible D gene TRBD1, 5 bases. Trimming pared 4 bases from V and 6 bases from J, leaving 7 bases between. This CDR3 is built from 12 residues. Germline assignment: CDR1 SGHTA and CDR2 FQGNSA. CDR3 DNA sequence: TGTGCCAGCAGCTGGGGGGGTCAGCCCCAGCATTTT. Its translation: CASSWGGQPQHF.

By its share, this clonotype is large. The gene calls are TRBV29-1 and TRBJ2-7; 7 positions match TRBD2. The V gene's germline CDR1 is SQVTM and CDR2 ANQGSEA. This CDR3 region has 12 residues. Unmatched junction bases numbered 13, after V lost 6 bases and J lost 11 bases. Here the CDR3 DNA reads TGCAGCGTCGGAACGATGGCGGGAGTGGAGTACTTC. As protein: CSVGTMAGVEYF.

This clonotype is medium-sized by share. One junction end disagrees with the germline gene, perhaps due to a read error. This chain links TRBV7-8 with TRBJ2-1, with TRBD2 identical over 9 bases. This CDR3 spans 14 amino acids. CDR1 and CDR2 (germline): SGHVS, FQNEAQ. CDR3 loop: CASSLSPHGTSMVF. In DNA, the CDR3 is TGTGCCAGCAGCTTATCCCCCCATGGGACTAGCATGGTCTTC.

Within the sample, this clonotype is medium-sized (0.01 to 0.1%). The chain combines TRBV7-2 with TRBJ2-3; 9 nucleotides match TRBD2. Germline V gene sequence: CDR1 SGHTA, CDR2 FQGNSA. This CDR3 is 16 amino acids long. V lost 5 bases to trimming and J lost 0 bases; unmatched junction nucleotides: 6. CDR3 bases: TGTGCCAGCAGCATGGCTAGCGGGACCAGCACAGATACGCAGTATTTT. It codes for CASSMASGTSTDTQYF.

This clonotype is categorized as large. The chain joins TRBV20-1 to TRBJ1-2; perhaps TRBD1 as D (5 bases). The germline CDR1 and CDR2 sequences are DFQATT and SNEGSKA (reference sequence). This CDR3 comprises 13 residues. The germline V and J ends were trimmed by 3 bases and 3 bases, with 11 bases remaining between them. CDR3 bases: TGCAGTGCTAGTGGGGACCTTTACTATGGCTACACCTTC. As protein: CSASGDLYYGYTF.

In its sample, this clonotype ranks as large. The chain joins TRBV20-1 to TRBJ1-1; D is uncertain. Trimming took 6 bases from V and 1 from J, leaving 15 bases between them. Germline values: CDR1 DFQATT, CDR2 SNEGSKA (reference sequence). This CDR3 comprises 14 residues. DNA for the CDR3: TGCAGTGCCCAGACGGCAGAGACGAACACTGAAGCTTTCTTT. Amino acids: CSAQTAETNTEAFF.

This clonotype is labeled large. The CDR3 DNA is TGTGCCAGCAGTCCCCCAGGGGGCCGCTCCTACGAGCAGTACTTC. As protein: CASSPPGGRSYEQYF. The chain recombines TRBV12-3 or TRBV12-4 with TRBJ2-7, with 8 bases fitting TRBD1. The J segment lost 0 bases and the V segment lost 5 bases, leaving 6 bases of the junction unmatched. The CDR3 runs 15 residues.

The V call is TRBV20-1, the J call TRBJ2-2, with 13 positions matching TRBD2. V lost 2 bases to trimming and J lost 10 bases; unmatched junction nucleotides: 4. Germline assignment: CDR1 DFQATT and CDR2 SNEGSKA (reference sequence). CDR3 length equals 14 residues. The CDR3 sequence is CSARRTSGSEELFF. The CDR3 DNA is TGCAGTGCTAGACGGACTAGCGGGAGCGAGGAGCTGTTTTTT.

In its sample, this clonotype ranks as medium-sized. The V and J genes are TRBV7-2 and TRBJ2-5, with 8 nucleotides matching TRBD2. Germline V gives CDR1 SGHTA, CDR2 FQGNSA. The junction had 7 bases not matched to a gene; V was cut back by 2 bases and J by 5 bases. The CDR3 has 15 amino acids. The DNA for the CDR3 is TGTGCCAGCAGCTTAAATACGGGAGGGAGGGAGACCCAGTACTTC. Amino acids: CASSLNTGGRETQYF.

Relative to its sample, this clonotype is medium-sized. The J gene is TRBJ1-2, the V gene TRBV6-1, with no clear D. V lost 7 bases to trimming and J lost 0 bases, with 3 bases between them. Looked up from germline, CDR1 is MNHNS and CDR2 is SASEGT. This CDR3 region has 11 residues. The CDR3: CASMANYGYTF. The DNA for the CDR3 is TGTGCCAGCATGGCTAACTATGGCTACACCTTC.

This chain uses TRBV10-3 with TRBJ2-5; D perhaps matches TRBD2 (6 bases). Germline V gene data show CDR1 as ENHRY and CDR2 as SYGVKD. This CDR3 region has 14 residues. Trimming removed 8 bases at V and 4 bases at J, with 17 bases between. The CDR3 loop reads CAIGGSGVGETQYF. The DNA for the CDR3 is TGTGCCATCGGTGGCTCGGGAGTAGGAGAGACCCAGTACTTC.

In its sample, this clonotype was seen many times. The gene calls are TRBV7-2 and TRBJ1-5, with 9 bases lining up with TRBD1. The germline V gene has CDR1 SGHTA and CDR2 FQGNSA. The CDR3 runs to 15 residues. V shed 1 base, J shed 7 bases, and the junction held 5 bases outside the gene matches. The chain's CDR3 is CASSLGGTGNQPQHF. The DNA of the CDR3 is TGTGCCAGCAGCTTAGGGGGGACAGGGAACCAGCCCCAGCATTTT.

The V call is TRBV4-3, the J call TRBJ2-7, with TRBD1 matching over 9 bases. V lost 3 bases and J lost 4; bases outside the gene matches: 7. Germline V gene data show CDR1 as LGHNA and CDR2 as YSLEER. The CDR3 is 15 amino acids. The CDR3 coding sequence is TGCGCCAGCAGCCAGTACAGGGGGCAGGGTTACGAGCAGTACTTC. Its translation is CASSQYRGQGYEQYF.

This clonotype is medium-sized within its sample. The chain employs TRBV15 and TRBJ2-7; maybe TRBD2 (6 bases). The ends were cut back, 0 bases at V and 4 bases at J, with 10 bases in the middle. CDR3 size: 14 residues. CDR1 is LNHNV, CDR2 YYDKDF, per germline (reference sequence). CDR3 in amino acids: CATSRDRTIYEQYF. DNA for the CDR3: TGTGCCACCAGCAGAGATCGGACTATATACGAGCAGTACTTC.

This clonotype is classed as medium-sized. The chain has TRBV29-1 and TRBJ1-4; 9 bases are a match to TRBD1. CDR1 is SQVTM, CDR2 ANQGSEA, per germline. The V and J ends lost 4 bases and 3 bases, in that order; junction bases with no gene match: 0. There are 13 residues in the CDR3. CDR3 DNA sequence: TGCAGCGTTGGACAGGGGGCTAATGAAAAACTGTTTTTT. Translated: CSVGQGANEKLFF.

In this sample, this clonotype turned up many times. The chain links TRBV11-3 to TRBJ2-1; D call uncertain. V shed 0 bases and J shed 8 bases, with 8 bases lying between them. This CDR3 has 13 residues. Germline assignment: CDR1 SGHNT and CDR2 YENEEA. The CDR3 coding sequence is TGTGCCAGCAGCTTAGAGGGTCGGCATGAGCAGTTCTTC. Translation: CASSLEGRHEQFF.

This clonotype counts as medium-sized (0.01 to 0.1%). The J gene is TRBJ2-5, the V gene TRBV10-3; weak D call: TRBD1 (6 bases). The CDR3 runs 16 residues. Germline V gives CDR1 ENHRY, CDR2 SYGVKD. Trimming stripped 4 bases from V and 2 bases from J, with 17 bases between. As DNA, the CDR3 is TGTGCCATCAGTGTAGGGCAGGGGAGAGTACAAGAGACCCAGTACTTC. Amino acids: CAISVGQGRVQETQYF.

This clonotype showed up just a few times. The rearrangement uses TRBV4-3 and TRBJ1-2; D is uncertain. The ends were cut back, 4 bases at V and 1 base at J, with 7 bases in the middle. This CDR3 comprises 13 residues. Looked up from germline, CDR1 is LGHNA and CDR2 is YSLEER. The CDR3 DNA is TGCGCCAGCAGCCCAGGACTTAACTATGGCTACACCTTC. Residues: CASSPGLNYGYTF.